A selection of T cell receptor beta chains follows, all from one sample in a study of blood T cells in healthy people across ages. TCRdb itself ran the 5' RACE reads through MiXCR, one entry per CDR3 protein. Of around 990,000 distinct CDR3 sequences listed, more than 30% are singletons. The sample was blood. The receptor set was obtained from a man between 18 and 29 years old in good health. CDR3s include the opening cysteine and the closing phenylalanine or tryptophan. A D gene is named only where the DNA matches it firmly. The size entry is marked missing in some rows and otherwise reads once, few, many or a size class.

>NA|TRBV21-1|TRBJ2-2|NA
CASSKDGRLANTGELFF
TGTGCCAGCAGCAAAGATGGCAGGCTAGCGAACACCGGGGAGCTGTTTTTT
>NA|TRBV4-3|TRBJ2-2|NA
CASSQEGGVGGELFF
TGCGCCAGCAGCCAAGAGGGAGGAGTCGGCGGGGAGCTGTTTTTT
>NA|TRBV2|TRBJ1-6|NA
CASSGQDGNNSPLHF
TGTGCCAGCAGTGGCCAGGACGGCAATAATTCACCCCTCCACTTT
>NA|TRBV12-3/TRBV12-4|TRBJ2-4|NA
CASSFTSKNIQYF
TGTGCCAGCAGTTTTACAAGCAAAAACATTCAGTACTTC
>TRBD2|TRBV20-1|TRBJ2-1|NA
CSAKERGEFQETQFF
TGCAGTGCGAAAGAGCGGGGGGAATTCCAAGAGACCCAGTTCTTC
>TRBD1|TRBV5-4|TRBJ1-2|NA
CASSPSGGADSRYTF
TGTGCCAGCAGCCCTTCAGGGGGCGCCGACTCTCGCTACACCTTC
>NA|TRBV25-1|TRBJ1-4|NA
CASKEGQSDEKLFF
TGTGCCAGCAAGGAGGGGCAGTCGGATGAAAAACTGTTTTTT
>NA|TRBV20-1|TRBJ2-6|many
CSASKGANVLTF
TGCAGTGCTAGTAAGGGGGCCAACGTCCTGACTTTC
>TRBD2|TRBV7-2|TRBJ2-3|NA
CASSSTLRGLDRTDTQYF
TGTGCCAGCAGCTCAACTCTTCGGGGACTAGACCGCACAGATACGCAGTATTTT
>NA|TRBV5-1|TRBJ1-1|NA
CASSSGQILNTEAFF
TGCGCCAGCAGCTCCGGACAGATTCTAAACACTGAAGCTTTCTTT
>TRBD1|TRBV10-3|TRBJ1-2|many
CAINRDSENYGYTF
TGTGCCATCAACCGGGACAGCGAAAACTATGGCTACACCTTC
>NA|TRBV4-3|TRBJ2-7|NA
CASSHEQGRSYEQYF
TGCGCCAGCAGCCACGAGCAGGGGAGGTCCTACGAGCAGTACTTC
>NA|TRBV20-1|TRBJ1-3|few
CSASPGQGNTIYF
TGCAGTGCTAGCCCAGGGCAAGGAAACACCATATATTTT
>NA|TRBV10-3|TRBJ2-5|NA
CAISAGRVPEETQYF
TGTGCCATCAGTGCCGGCCGAGTACCAGAGGAGACCCAGTACTTC
>NA|TRBV7-9|TRBJ2-6|NA
CASSLGASGANVLTF
TGTGCCAGCAGCTTAGGTGCCTCTGGGGCCAACGTCCTGACTTTC
>NA|TRBV30|TRBJ1-2|once
CAWSVPGEGEYSYTF
TGTGCCTGGAGTGTACCTGGGGAAGGCGAGTATAGCTACACCTTC
>NA|TRBV20-1|TRBJ1-1|few
CSASFPGMNTEAFF
TGCAGTGCTTCTTTTCCGGGAATGAACACTGAAGCTTTCTTT
>NA|TRBV12-5|TRBJ1-3|NA
CASGLQADLSGNTIYF
TGTGCTAGTGGTTTACAGGCGGATCTTTCTGGAAACACCATATATTTT
>TRBD2|TRBV13|TRBJ2-7|NA
CASSHTSGGTYEQYF
TGTGCCAGCAGCCACACTAGCGGGGGTACCTACGAGCAGTACTTC
>NA|TRBV9|TRBJ2-1|NA
CASSVEGQGQSYNEQFF
TGTGCCAGCAGCGTAGAAGGGCAGGGGCAATCCTACAATGAGCAGTTCTTC
>TRBD1|TRBV7-2|TRBJ1-5|few
CASSLGDRVSQPQHF
TGTGCCAGCAGCTTAGGAGACAGGGTCTCTCAGCCCCAGCATTTT
>NA|TRBV25-1|TRBJ2-3|NA
CASSARHYTDTQYF
TGTGCCAGCAGCGCTAGACATTACACAGATACGCAGTATTTT
>NA|TRBV7-9|TRBJ1-2|many
CASSLGVGVYGYTF
TGTGCCAGCAGCTTAGGAGTTGGAGTCTATGGCTACACCTTC
>NA|TRBV6-1|TRBJ2-5|few
CASSEVVGRARETQYF
TGTGCCAGCAGTGAGGTTGTCGGTAGAGCGCGGGAGACCCAGTACTTC
>NA|TRBV4-3|TRBJ1-4|few
CASSLGQGESNEKLFF
TGCGCCAGCAGCCTCGGGCAGGGCGAATCTAATGAAAAACTGTTTTTT
>NA|TRBV30|TRBJ2-7|NA
CAWLPGVGEQYF
TGTGCCTGGTTACCGGGAGTGGGCGAGCAGTACTTC
>NA|TRBV12-3/TRBV12-4|TRBJ1-1|NA
CASSKPGGTYTEAFF
TGTGCCAGCAGCAAACCGGGAGGTACGTACACTGAAGCTTTCTTT
>NA|TRBV6-2/TRBV6-3|TRBJ1-5|NA
CASSYVQPQHF
TGTGCCAGCAGTTACGTGCAGCCCCAGCATTTT